This TCR beta chain was found in a study of control samples from healthy donors and cancer patients. The protocol was immunoSEQ multiplex PCR, while the TCRdb copy is restricted to in-frame clones and leaves out a portion. The data contain fewer than 85,000 clones, about 94% of them singletons. The TCR sequence derives from a woman aged 25-40 years in good health. The sample taken for sequencing was blood.

As DNA, the CDR3 is TGTGCCAGCAGTGATCCGGGGTCCTACGAGCAGTACTTC. Translated, it gives CASSDPGSYEQYF. The chain couples TRBV6-1 to TRBJ2-7, with a tentative D call TRBD2 (5 bases). CDR3 length: 13 amino acids. Germline CDR1 MNHNS, CDR2 SASEGT. Trimming cost V 3 bases and J 1 base, with 7 bases left between them.